The present T cell receptor beta chain was sequenced within a study of blood T cell repertoires in COVID-19. Study-level information: Sites across the United States, Italy and Spain contributed samples from acute and convalescent COVID-19.

Seattle's enrolled individuals joined amid active infection and were then monitored longitudinally. Sequencing used immunoSEQ multiplex PCR; TCRdb keeps in-frame clones, though not all of them. The repertoire has roughly 300,000 clones, 89% of them found once; the top ten carry approximately 2%. Looked up from germline, CDR1 is MDHEN and CDR2 is SYDVKM. Germline trimming cut 8 bases from V and 5 bases from J; bases unmatched to any gene: 11. This CDR3 has 14 amino acids. What was sequenced was peripheral blood. V gene TRBV28 combines with J gene TRBJ1-2; 7 nucleotides line up with TRBD1. The clonotype comes from a woman aged 25 to 39 with COVID-19, enrolled during active disease. The CDR3 DNA reads as TGTGCCAGCGGCCCTCCCGGGACAGCTTATGGCTACACCTTC. It codes for CASGPPGTAYGYTF.